One T cell receptor (beta chain) is described in this entry. Its target is not known. The data were produced by immunoSEQ multiplex PCR, yet TCRdb's version contains in-frame clones alone and is incomplete. The sample has more than 65,000 clones, 94% seen once. This specimen comes from a study of T cell clonotyping in hematopoietic cell transplantation. The CDR3 totals 16 residues. V was trimmed by 4 bases and J by 5 bases, leaving 20 bases between them. Germline CDR1 is SGHAT and CDR2 is FQNNGV. Study findings and constraints: Recipient TCR diversity dropped after transplant; expanded clonotypes rose from day 30 to 180.

What was sequenced was peripheral blood mononuclear cells. This clonotype originated in a man in his fifties in good health. Some clones in this sample may be carry-over from other donors' samples. This sequence joins TRBV11-2 and TRBJ1-1, with D tentatively TRBD1 (6 bases). The CDR3 bases are TGTGCCAGCAGCTGGAGCGGGCGGGGGCGCGTAACTGAAGCTTTCTTT. This sequence encodes CASSWSGRGRVTEAFF.